This TCR beta chain was recorded in a study of blood T cell repertoires in COVID-19 (dated by TCRdb to the early 2020s). Study-level background: Collaborator samples came from the United States, Italy and Spain and covered acute and convalescent phases of COVID-19. The material from the prospective study consisted of cDNA or gDNA derived from T cells, B-cell-depleted T cells, or PBMCs. Deeply sampled blood TCRbeta repertoires from subjects exposed to, actively infected with, or recovered from COVID-19 were included in the dataset. A freely available public database, intended as a resource for researchers studying the immune response to SARS-CoV-2, is where the repertoires were released. Samples were obtained from the ongoing ImmuneRACE study (first 160 participants) and from about 1,300 subjects provided by 6 global collaborators. A de-identified subject ID, COVID-19 status, age in years and sex were almost always included in the sample metadata. Where available, HLA class I and class II types were obtained from metadata supplied by the sample provider rather than from assay-based typing.

As concerns this clone: Its antigen is still unknown. No much larger clone is present one base from it, and per-base qualities are unavailable.

TCRbeta CDR3 regions were amplified from genomic DNA by means of the immunoSEQ Assay, a bias-controlled multiplex PCR. In the paper's pipeline: Nucleated cell counts per sample were estimated from amplification of reference gene primers within the assay. To quantify the absolute abundance of each unique TCRbeta CDR3 rearrangement, sequence reads were collapsed and filtered. For each sample, productive Simpson clonality was calculated by taking the square root of Simpson's diversity index across productive rearrangements. In TCRdb, the immuneACCESS table is reduced to in-frame sequences with V and J assigned. These tables do not hold every clone; where another copy was compared, an unresolved V gene accounts for under half, and the others remain unexplained. That table gives V, J and clone size, and the DNA gave D and trimming. This sample holds approximately 130,000 clones; 85% to 90% were observed only once. Approximately 1.5% of the sample belongs to the ten largest clones.

The CDR3 starts with the cysteine, ends with the phenylalanine, and has 15 residues. The CDR3 DNA has 45 bases and is translated from base 1. V ends up 4 bases short and J 7 bases short, with an unmatched junction base count of 9. CDR1 and CDR2 are read off the germline V gene (reference sequence) as MNHEY and SMNVEV. Overall study results and their limits: The quantity of clinical and demographic metadata differed by source and by participant and was supplied without curation.

Collaborating institutions collected whole blood in K2EDTA tubes following their own protocols. For TCRbeta analysis, collaborators shipped samples in one of three forms: frozen whole blood, isolated PBMCs, or DNA extracted from either of those sample types. The receptor comes from a human donor in a cohort sampled during active COVID-19. The sample was peripheral blood. Rearrangement joined TRBV27 to TRBJ2-1; the junction holds 8 bases that match TRBD2. CDR3 sequence: CASSSGGAGVNEQFF. The sequence in DNA is TGTGCCAGCAGTTCGGGAGGGGCAGGGGTAAATGAGCAGTTCTTC.